This T cell receptor beta chain was captured by sequencing in a study of CD8 T cells in Susac syndrome. This clonotype showed up just once. With 1 base removed from V and 5 bases from J, the gap between germline ends came to 12 bases. Per the germline V gene, CDR1 is SEHNR and CDR2 is FQNEAQ (reference sequence). The CDR3 spans 14 residues. After extraction with the RNeasy kit, 0.5 to 1 ug of the RNA was reverse transcribed using random hexamers. Each CDR3 protein gets one entry after TCRdb re-called the immunoSEQ multiplex PCR reads with MiXCR. The profile shows over 150,000 distinct CDR3 sequences, roughly 92% of them singletons.

This TCR was recovered from a human donor with multiple sclerosis. The sequencing sample was made of CD4+ T cells from PBMCs. The rearrangement links TRBV7-9 to TRBJ2-7; a possible D gene is TRBD1 (5 bases). The CDR3: CASSLDNRWNEQYF. The CDR3 nucleotides are TGTGCCAGCAGCTTAGATAACAGGTGGAACGAGCAGTACTTC.